This is a list of T cell receptor beta chains from one sample in a study of T cell repertoires in ileal Crohn's disease. Data came from immunoSEQ multiplex PCR; TCRdb stores just in-frame clones and leaves some out. The table has 2,500 to 3,500 clones, about 88% seen once; the top ten hold 5% to 6.5%. Sequenced material: ileal tissue. The receptors derive from an adult with Crohn's disease. CDR3s leave out the opening cysteine and the closing phenylalanine or tryptophan.

V	J	CDR3
TRBV30	TRBJ1-1	AWSPKPHSTGAVTEAF
TRBV30	TRBJ2-6	ASGTGFNSGANVLT
TRBV19	TRBJ1-5	ASSPPPRGVGQPQH
TRBV7-9	TRBJ2-7	ASSASSGQEGSYEQY
TRBV9	TRBJ2-5	ASSAGTGGLETQY
TRBV7-6	TRBJ1-1	ASSLSRDRMNTEAF
TRBV6-5	TRBJ1-1	ASSYGTGKAEAF
TRBV6-1	TRBJ2-7	ASSDDSPYEQY
TRBV11-2	TRBJ1-6	ASSFGDGSPLH
TRBV6-5	TRBJ2-5	ASRRRDRFQETQY
TRBV5-6	TRBJ1-5	ASSFWGVAAQPQH
TRBV7-3	TRBJ2-7	ASSLKQGYEQY
TRBV29-1	TRBJ1-2	SVEATGAWGGYT
TRBV29-1	TRBJ2-1	SVEGTGEVFVESYNEQF
TRBV7-9	TRBJ1-2	ASSPSGGNYGYT
TRBV9	TRBJ1-6	ASSVARGNSPLH
TRBV5-1	TRBJ2-3	ASSAGGRDTQY
TRBV7-2	TRBJ2-5	ASSPRPQETQY
TRBV30	TRBJ1-1	AWSDDLNTEAF
TRBV19	TRBJ2-1	ASSMGGLLNEQF
TRBV5-1	TRBJ1-6	ASSLSGQGYNSPLH
TRBV19	TRBJ1-2	ASSIEEGGYSYGYT
TRBV19	TRBJ1-5	ASSIGYSNQPQH
TRBV2	TRBJ2-3	ASSEFPDTQY
TRBV5-1	TRBJ1-2	ASSTQGAGYGYT
TRBV5-6	TRBJ2-7	ASSFDGSYEQY
TRBV5-1	TRBJ1-3	ASRYGESGNTIY
TRBV5-4	TRBJ1-2	ASSLKPNYGYT
TRBV27	TRBJ2-1	ASSFGGTIEQF
TRBV7-9	TRBJ2-3	ASSLGGRDTDTQY